Sequencing of this TCR beta chain was carried out in a study of beta chain features in type 1 diabetes. Overall study: Cell yields, age and gender were similar between patients and healthy donors.

Study-level findings and limits: The analysis here could not establish whether HLA type shapes TCRB rearrangement.

There are a few counts of this clone. The antigen is not known. Each population that was sorted was more than 95% pure. Expressed TCRB transcripts got sequenced, as all isolated RNA was reverse transcribed. The read count averaged approximately 3.5 million across naive, central memory and regulatory T cell samples. Clones were read by immunoSEQ multiplex PCR, and TCRdb kept only the in-frame ones, dropping some. The sample shows some 400,000 clones, approximately 16% of them seen only once. From germline, CDR1 is LGHNA and CDR2 YNFKEQ. Deletions cut 1 base from V and 4 bases from J, with 11 bases between. The length of the CDR3 is 15 residues.

The source material was naive CD4+ T cells from blood. The chain has TRBV4-2 and TRBJ2-1, with D perhaps TRBD2 (5 bases). This TCR came from a young woman in good health. In DNA, the CDR3 is TGTGCCAGCAGCCAAGCAGCGGTTAATTACAATGAGCAGTTCTTC. This translates into CASSQAAVNYNEQFF.